These T cell receptor beta chains were read from a single sample in a study of T cell responses to AZD1222 COVID-19 vaccine. Clones were read by immunoSEQ multiplex PCR, and TCRdb kept only the in-frame ones, dropping some. The repertoire consists of 120,000 or so clones, with approximately 85% occurring once and the leading ten covering about 6%. The sequencing here drew on peripheral blood, taken on day 0 of AZD1222 vaccination. The receptors stem from an adult in good health. Each CDR3 is given with its conserved first and last residue. A D gene is named only where the DNA matches it firmly. Clone size is not always given. Where it is, it says once, few, many or a class for expanded clones.

clone_size j_call v_call d_call cdr3_nt cdr3_aa
NA TRBJ1-1 TRBV10-3 TRBD1 TGTGCCAGCCAGGGGGCCACTGAAGCTTTCTTT CASQGATEAFF
once TRBJ1-5 TRBV28 TRBD1 TGTGCCAGCACCTTAGCGGGACAGGGGAGTCAGCCCCAGCATTTT CASTLAGQGSQPQHF
NA TRBJ2-1 TRBV3-1/TRBV3-2 TRBD2 TGTGCCAGCAGCCAAACTAGCGGGGGGTGGTATGAGCAGTTCTTC CASSQTSGGWYEQFF
NA TRBJ1-2 TRBV18 NA TGTGCCAGCTCACCCGGACGGGACCTCTATGGCTACACCTTC CASSPGRDLYGYTF
NA TRBJ1-2 TRBV19 TRBD1 TGTGCCAGTAGTATGCTACAGGGGAAGTATGGCTACACCTTC CASSMLQGKYGYTF
NA TRBJ1-2 TRBV7-8 NA TGTGCCAGCAGCTTAGCCCCGGGGGACGCTAGCTACACCTTC CASSLAPGDASYTF
NA TRBJ2-1 TRBV19 NA TGTGCCAGTAGTCGGGGGGACAGCACCGAAAATGAGCAGTTCTTC CASSRGDSTENEQFF
NA TRBJ1-1 TRBV5-1 NA TGCGCCAGCAGCTTGGTGTTCAGGGCCACTGAAGCTTTCTTT CASSLVFRATEAFF
NA TRBJ2-5 TRBV25-1 NA TGTGCCAGCAGTGAATTCCAAGAGACCCAGTACTTC CASSEFQETQYF
NA TRBJ1-1 TRBV7-3 NA TGTGCCAGCAGCTTAAAGGTGAACACTGAAGCTTTCTTT CASSLKVNTEAFF
NA TRBJ1-3 TRBV29-1 TRBD1 TGCAGCGCCTGGGGACAGGGGACAGGGAACACCATATATTTT CSAWGQGTGNTIYF
NA TRBJ1-2 TRBV7-9 TRBD1 TGTGCCAGCAGCGAACCCGGGACAGGGGGCAAGAGCTACACCTTC CASSEPGTGGKSYTF
NA TRBJ1-1 TRBV28 TRBD1 TGTGCCAGCAGAGAAAGGGACAGGGGGATGAACACTGAAGCTTTCTTT CASRERDRGMNTEAFF
NA TRBJ2-7 TRBV30 TRBD1 TGTGCCTGGAGTGTAGGAGGGACCGGGACAGGGGCCTACGAGCAGTACTTC CAWSVGGTGTGAYEQYF
NA TRBJ1-2 TRBV7-2 TRBD1 TGTGCCAGCAGCTTAGCCTTTACAGGGGGCGTTAGCACCTTC CASSLAFTGGVSTF
NA TRBJ2-7 TRBV18 NA TGTGCCAGCTCACCAAGGGGGATCTACGAGCAGTACTTC CASSPRGIYEQYF
few TRBJ1-2 TRBV28 NA TGTGCCAGCAGGGGGACCTATGGCTACACCTTC CASRGTYGYTF
NA TRBJ2-5 TRBV2 NA TGTGCCTCAAGACGTCGGGATGGAGAGACCCAGTACTTC CASRRRDGETQYF
NA TRBJ2-5 TRBV6-2/TRBV6-3 NA TGTGCCAGCAGCCCTTGGGGGGCCGAAGAGACCCAGTACTTC CASSPWGAEETQYF
NA TRBJ2-7 TRBV27 TRBD2 TGTGCCAGCAGTCCTTCGGGGGGGGGAGAGCAGTACTTC CASSPSGGGEQYF
NA TRBJ1-4 TRBV7-8 NA TGTGCCAGCAGCTTAGGAACGGCCGGGACTAATGAAAAACTGTTTTTT CASSLGTAGTNEKLFF
few TRBJ1-1 TRBV6-5 NA TGTGCCAGCAGCCTAATCAAAGATGGCCCTGAAGCTTTCTTT CASSLIKDGPEAFF
once TRBJ2-1 TRBV3-1/TRBV3-2 NA TGTGCCAGCAGCCCGCCAAAAGGGGCCTACAATGAGCAGTTCTTC CASSPPKGAYNEQFF
NA TRBJ1-1 TRBV7-8 TRBD1 TGTGCCAGCAGCTTAGGCGGACAGGGAGAAGCTTTCTTT CASSLGGQGEAFF
few TRBJ1-2 TRBV10-3 NA TGTGCCATCAGTACGACCGAGGGCTATGGCTACACCTTC CAISTTEGYGYTF
NA TRBJ1-4 TRBV6-1 NA TGTGCCAGCAGTCAAGGATACGGGACTCTTGATGAAAAACTGTTTTTT CASSQGYGTLDEKLFF
NA TRBJ1-2 TRBV7-9 NA TGTGCCAGCAGGCGGGGGGCCGACTATGGCTACACCTTC CASRRGADYGYTF
NA TRBJ2-1 TRBV2 TRBD2 TGTGCCAGCAGCCCCCTAGCGGGGGGCGCCGGGGAGCAGTTCTTC CASSPLAGGAGEQFF
NA TRBJ1-3 TRBV30 NA TGTGCCTGGACACCCCTCTCTGGAAACACCATATATTTT CAWTPLSGNTIYF
NA TRBJ2-5 TRBV7-9 NA TGTGCCAGCAGCCAGTTCCCGTCCCGAGGGTTCCAAGAGACCCAGTACTTC CASSQFPSRGFQETQYF
NA TRBJ1-1 TRBV19 NA TGTGCCAGTACCCCTCGGACCCTCGAGCACACTGAAGCTTTCTTT CASTPRTLEHTEAFF
NA TRBJ1-2 TRBV12-2 NA TGTGCAAGTCGCACACAGGGGCCGTCGGACTATGGCTACACCTTC CASRTQGPSDYGYTF
NA TRBJ2-7 TRBV6-6 NA TGTGCCAGCAGGCGTCACTACGAGCAGTACTTC CASRRHYEQYF
NA TRBJ1-5 TRBV2 NA TGTGCCAGCCACCTCGGGACGGGGCAGCCCCAGCATTTT CASHLGTGQPQHF
NA TRBJ2-5 TRBV5-6 TRBD2 TGTGCCAGCAGCTCTACCCCCGGGGGGGCCAAAGAGACCCAGTACTTC CASSSTPGGAKETQYF
NA TRBJ1-1 TRBV7-2 NA TGTGCCAGCAGCTTAGCCGGACTGTTAGGGCATGAAGCTTTCTTT CASSLAGLLGHEAFF
NA TRBJ1-1 TRBV18 NA TGTGCCAGCTCACCAAAACAGAACACTGAAGCTTTCTTT CASSPKQNTEAFF
NA TRBJ1-1 TRBV7-9 TRBD1 TGTGCCAGCAGCTTAGCGCTGGGACAGGTATTTGAATCTGAAGCTTTCTTT CASSLALGQVFESEAFF
few TRBJ1-2 TRBV5-1 NA TGCGCCAGCAGCTTGGAGATGGTAACGGGCTACTATGGCTACACCTTC CASSLEMVTGYYGYTF
NA TRBJ1-2 TRBV7-9 NA TGTGCCAGCAGCTTAGGAAACAGCCCCTATGGCTACACCTTC CASSLGNSPYGYTF
NA TRBJ2-7 TRBV2 NA TGTGCCAGCGGTGCAGGAGGCGAGCAGTACTTC CASGAGGEQYF
NA TRBJ2-3 TRBV7-2 NA TGTGCCAGCAGCTTAGTGAGGGGGGATACGCAGTATTTT CASSLVRGDTQYF
NA TRBJ2-5 TRBV13 NA TGTGCCAGCAGCTTAGGGGGGGGTCAAGAGACCCAGTACTTC CASSLGGGQETQYF
NA TRBJ2-7 TRBV5-4 TRBD2 TGTGCCAGCAGCTACCGGGACTACTACGAGCAGTACTTC CASSYRDYYEQYF
NA TRBJ1-4 TRBV9 NA TGTGCCAGCAGCAAAGAGGGCGGCCTTAATGAAAAACTGTTTTTT CASSKEGGLNEKLFF
NA TRBJ1-5 TRBV20-1 NA TGCAGTGCCGGGGGAGGGTCCCAGCATTTT CSAGGGSQHF
NA TRBJ2-1 TRBV7-3 TRBD2 TGTGCCAGCAGCCCTGAGGCCAGCGGGAGCTCCTACAATGAGCAGTTCTTC CASSPEASGSSYNEQFF
NA TRBJ2-1 TRBV19 TRBD2 TGTGCCAGCTATTCAACTAGCGGGGGGGCCGATGAGCAGTTCTTC CASYSTSGGADEQFF
NA TRBJ1-6 TRBV2 NA TGTGCCAGCAGTGCACGAGTGCCTAATTCACCCCTCCACTTT CASSARVPNSPLHF
NA TRBJ1-5 TRBV11-2 NA TGTGCCAGCAGCTCCGGGACGCTATCCAATCAGCCCCAGCATTTT CASSSGTLSNQPQHF
few TRBJ1-2 TRBV7-8 TRBD1 TGTGCCAGCAGCACCCGGGACAGGGAAACCTATGGCTACACCTTC CASSTRDRETYGYTF
NA TRBJ2-3 TRBV7-7 TRBD2 TGTGCCAGCAGTCAAGGACTAGCGTCAGATACGCAGTATTTT CASSQGLASDTQYF
once TRBJ2-1 TRBV7-8 NA TGTGCCAGCAGCCAAAGGGACTCTTTGGTGTTCTTC CASSQRDSLVFF